Presented here are 11 T cell receptor beta chains from one specimen sequenced in a study of blood T cell repertoires in COVID-19. Here immunoSEQ multiplex PCR was the method, and the copy in TCRdb shows in-frame clones only, minus some. This sample carries around 140,000 clones, about nine tenths of them seen once, and the ten largest clones take around 40%. The sequenced sample was peripheral blood. The origin of the receptors is a man aged 50-60 years who had recovered from COVID-19.

This chain joins TRBV6-5 and TRBJ2-3; 9 bases are shared with TRBD2. CDR1 and CDR2 from the germline V gene are MNHEY and SVGAGI. V shed 6 bases, J shed 3 bases, and the junction held 7 bases outside the gene matches. The CDR3 runs 15 residues. The CDR3 protein is CASSLMTSGTDTQYF. The CDR3 nucleotides are TGTGCCAGCAGCCTGATGACTAGCGGAACAGATACGCAGTATTTT.

This clone was observed a handful of times. The rearrangement links TRBV19 to TRBJ1-2; 8 bases match TRBD1. The V segment lost 0 bases and the J segment 2 bases; nucleotides outside the gene matches: 5. This CDR3 is built from 16 residues. Germline-derived CDR1 and CDR2 are LNHDA and SQIVND (reference sequence). CDR3 region: CASSIDETGVNYGYTF. The CDR3 region has the DNA TGTGCCAGTAGTATAGACGAGACAGGGGTGAACTATGGCTACACCTTC.

The chain combines TRBV9 with TRBJ2-1; 7 nucleotides agree with TRBD1. Germline V CDR1 and CDR2: SGDLS, YYNGEE. V was pared by 0 bases and J by 7 bases, with 10 bases of the junction left unmatched. The CDR3 sequence is 16 residues long. CDR3 residues: CASSVGAGGLRNEQFF. The CDR3 nucleotides read TGTGCCAGCAGCGTAGGGGCAGGGGGTTTGAGGAATGAGCAGTTCTTC.

This chain links TRBV2 with TRBJ2-1, with unresolved D. From germline, CDR1 is SNHLY and CDR2 FYNNEI. The CDR3 totals 15 residues. Trimming cost V 4 bases and J 8 bases, with 18 bases left between them. In DNA, the CDR3 is TGTGCCAGCAGTGCTACCGACATCGGCGATGATGAGCAGTTCTTC. Protein sequence: CASSATDIGDDEQFF.

The V and J genes are TRBV3-1 (or the pseudogene TRBV3-2) and TRBJ1-1, with TRBD1 identical over 10 bases. V lost 0 bases, J lost 5 bases, and 15 bases stayed unmatched. Per the germline V gene, CDR1 is LGHDT and CDR2 is YNNKEL (reference sequence). This CDR3 region has 19 residues. The CDR3 loop reads CASSQDIEGTGVGKTEAFF. CDR3 in DNA: TGTGCCAGCAGCCAAGATATTGAGGGGACAGGGGTTGGGAAGACTGAAGCTTTCTTT.

There are a few counts of this clone. The chain uses TRBV5-8 and TRBJ2-1; 14 bases match TRBD2. The CDR3 length is 19 residues. In germline, CDR1 is SGHTS, CDR2 YDEGEE. The junction had 7 bases not matched to a gene; V was cut back by 2 bases and J by 0 bases. As DNA, the CDR3 is TGTGCCAGCAGCTTACAACCCGGGACTAGCGGGGGCTCCTACAATGAGCAGTTCTTC. It is translated as CASSLQPGTSGGSYNEQFF.

This rearrangement joins TRBV13 to TRBJ1-5; TRBD1 might be the D (6 bases). V was cut by 3 bases and J by 12 bases, with 15 bases left in between. CDR3 length: 13 residues. Germline loops: CDR1 PRHDT, CDR2 FYEKMQ (reference sequence). CDR3 DNA: TGTGCCAGCAGCTTCTTTGACCAGGGGAACCAGCATTTT. Its translation: CASSFFDQGNQHF.

Only a few counts were recorded for this clone. V gene TRBV7-2 combines with J gene TRBJ2-5, with D possibly TRBD1 on 5 matching bases. This CDR3 has 15 amino acids. The germline CDR1 and CDR2 sequences are SGHTA and FQGNSA. The germline V and J ends were trimmed by 3 bases and 5 bases, with 16 bases remaining between them. The chain's CDR3 is CASSLGQGLEETQYF. CDR3 in DNA: TGTGCCAGCAGCTTGGGTCAGGGTTTGGAGGAGACCCAGTACTTC.

This clone was seen once. This chain joins TRBV6-5 and TRBJ1-5, with 8 bases fitting TRBD1. V trimming: 0 bases; J trimming: 3 bases; junction bases outside the gene matches: 4. The CDR3 spans 16 residues. Per the germline V gene, CDR1 is MNHEY and CDR2 is SVGAGI. This CDR3 reads CASSYSRTGINQPQHF. The DNA of the CDR3 is TGTGCCAGCAGTTACTCGAGGACAGGGATCAATCAGCCCCAGCATTTT.

The V gene is TRBV4-1, the J gene TRBJ1-5, with 7 bases fitting TRBD1. V was pared by 6 bases and J by 3 bases, with 5 bases of the junction left unmatched. Germline V CDR1 and CDR2: MGHRA, YSYEKL. This CDR3 contains 14 residues. The CDR3 coding sequence is TGCGCCAGCAGTCCCGGGACAGCCAATCAGCCCCAGCATTTT. Translating it yields CASSPGTANQPQHF.

This chain joins TRBV19 and TRBJ2-5, with D tentatively TRBD2 (5 bases). V lost 3 bases to trimming and J lost 2 bases, with 7 bases between them. Looked up from germline, CDR1 is LNHDA and CDR2 is SQIVND (reference sequence). The CDR3 runs to 13 residues. CDR3 nucleotide sequence: TGTGCCAGTAGTATCCGGGGACAAGAGACCCAGTACTTC. The encoded protein is CASSIRGQETQYF. Complete variable domain (other parts from reference TRBV19 and TRBJ2-5): DGGITQSPKYLFRKEGQNVTLSCEQNLNHDAMYWYRQDPGQGLRLIYYSQIVNDFQKGDIAEGYSVSREKKESFPLTVTSAQKNPTAFYLCASSIRGQETQYFGPGTRLLVL.